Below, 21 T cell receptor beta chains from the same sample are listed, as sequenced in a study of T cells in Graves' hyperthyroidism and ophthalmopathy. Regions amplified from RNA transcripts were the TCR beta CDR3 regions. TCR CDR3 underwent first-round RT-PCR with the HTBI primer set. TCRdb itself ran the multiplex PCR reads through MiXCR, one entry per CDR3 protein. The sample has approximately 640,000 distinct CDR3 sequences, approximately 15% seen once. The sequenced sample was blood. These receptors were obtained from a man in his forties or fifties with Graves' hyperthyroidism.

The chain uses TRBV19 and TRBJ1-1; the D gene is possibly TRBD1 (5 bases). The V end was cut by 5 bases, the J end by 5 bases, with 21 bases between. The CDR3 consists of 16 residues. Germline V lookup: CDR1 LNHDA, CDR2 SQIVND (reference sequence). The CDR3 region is CASSLTLPRVVTEAFF. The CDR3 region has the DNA TGTGCCAGTAGTTTGACACTCCCCAGGGTCGTTACTGAAGCTTTCTTT.

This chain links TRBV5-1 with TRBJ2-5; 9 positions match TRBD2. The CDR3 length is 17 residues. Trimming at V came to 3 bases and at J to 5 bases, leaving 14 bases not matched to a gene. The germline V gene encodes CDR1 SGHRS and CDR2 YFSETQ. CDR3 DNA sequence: TGCGCCAGCAGCTCCCTGGGTAGCGGGAGCTCTGGGGAGACCCAGTACTTC. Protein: CASSSLGSGSSGETQYF.

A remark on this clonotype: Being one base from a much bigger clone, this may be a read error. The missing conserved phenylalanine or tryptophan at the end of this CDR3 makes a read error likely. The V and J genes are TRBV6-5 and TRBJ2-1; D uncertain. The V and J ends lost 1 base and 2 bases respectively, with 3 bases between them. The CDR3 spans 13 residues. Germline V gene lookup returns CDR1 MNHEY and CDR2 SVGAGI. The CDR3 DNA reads TGTGCCAGCAGTTACTTGACCTACAATGAGCAGTTCCTC. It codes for CASSYLTYNEQFL.

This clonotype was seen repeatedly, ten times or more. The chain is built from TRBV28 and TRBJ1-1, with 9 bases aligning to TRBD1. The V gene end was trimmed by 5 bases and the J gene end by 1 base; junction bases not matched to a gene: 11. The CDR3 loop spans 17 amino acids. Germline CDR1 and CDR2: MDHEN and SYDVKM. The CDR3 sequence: CASSRSPGTGRNTEAFF. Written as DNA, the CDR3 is TGTGCCAGCAGTCGAAGTCCCGGGACAGGGAGGAACACTGAAGCTTTCTTT.

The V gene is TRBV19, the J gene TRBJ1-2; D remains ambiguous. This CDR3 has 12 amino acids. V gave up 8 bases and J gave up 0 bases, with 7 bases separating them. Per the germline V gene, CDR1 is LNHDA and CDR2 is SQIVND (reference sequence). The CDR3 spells CASRRPNYGYTF. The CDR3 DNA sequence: TGTGCCAGTCGCAGGCCTAACTATGGCTACACCTTC.

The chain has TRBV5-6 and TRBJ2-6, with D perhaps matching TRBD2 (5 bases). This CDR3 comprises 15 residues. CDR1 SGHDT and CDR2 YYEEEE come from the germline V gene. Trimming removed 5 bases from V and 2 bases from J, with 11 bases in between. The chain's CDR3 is CASSVAGAGANVLTF. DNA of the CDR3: TGTGCCAGCAGTGTGGCCGGGGCTGGGGCCAACGTCCTGACTTTC.

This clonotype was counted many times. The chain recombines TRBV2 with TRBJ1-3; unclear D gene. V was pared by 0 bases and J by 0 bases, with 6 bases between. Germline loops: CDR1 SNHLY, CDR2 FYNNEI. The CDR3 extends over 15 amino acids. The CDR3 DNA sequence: TGTGCCAGCAGTGAAGCAGGTAGCTCTGGAAACACCATATATTTT. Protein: CASSEAGSSGNTIYF.

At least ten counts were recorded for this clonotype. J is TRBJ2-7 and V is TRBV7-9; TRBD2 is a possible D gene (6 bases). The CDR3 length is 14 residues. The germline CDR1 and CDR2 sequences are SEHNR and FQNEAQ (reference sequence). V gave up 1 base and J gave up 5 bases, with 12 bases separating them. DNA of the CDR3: TGTGCCAGCAGCTTAGTGGGGACTCCCAACGAGCAGTACTTC. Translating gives CASSLVGTPNEQYF.

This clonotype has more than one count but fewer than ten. CDR3 DNA: TGTGCCAGCAGTTATGAGAGGGGGCGATCCCGCTACACCTTC. It is translated as CASSYERGRSRYTF. V is TRBV6-2 or TRBV6-3 and J is TRBJ1-2, with 7 bases that match TRBD1. The CDR3 loop spans 14 amino acids. Germline values: CDR1 MNHEY, CDR2 SVGEGT. Trimming at V came to 3 bases and at J to 9 bases, leaving 10 bases not matched to a gene.

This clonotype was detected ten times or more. This chain's CDR3 is CASSVTVTNTEAFF. The CDR3, as DNA: TGTGCCAGCAGCGTAACGGTGACAAACACTGAAGCTTTCTTT. The chain carries TRBV9 and TRBJ1-1; D gene unclear. This CDR3 is 14 amino acids long. V was trimmed by 1 base and J by 2 bases, leaving 9 bases between them. Per the germline V gene, CDR1 is SGDLS and CDR2 is YYNGEE.

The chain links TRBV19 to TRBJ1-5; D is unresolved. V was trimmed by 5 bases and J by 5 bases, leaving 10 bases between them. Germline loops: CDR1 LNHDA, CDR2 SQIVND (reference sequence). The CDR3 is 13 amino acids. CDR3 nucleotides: TGTGCCAGTAGTCCTCCCGAATATCAGCCCCAGCATTTT. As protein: CASSPPEYQPQHF.

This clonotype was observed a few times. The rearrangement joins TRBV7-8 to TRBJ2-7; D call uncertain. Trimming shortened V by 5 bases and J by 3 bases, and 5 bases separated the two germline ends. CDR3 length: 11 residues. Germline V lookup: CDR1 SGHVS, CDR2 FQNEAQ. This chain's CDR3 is CASSEHYEQYF. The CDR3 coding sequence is TGTGCCAGCAGCGAGCACTACGAGCAGTACTTC. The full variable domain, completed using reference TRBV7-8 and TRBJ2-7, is GAGVSQSPRYKVAKRGQDVALRCDPISGHVSLFWYQQALGQGPEFLTYFQNEAQLDKSGLPSDRFFAERPEGSVSTLKIQRTQQEDSAVYLCASSEHYEQYFGPGTRLTVT.

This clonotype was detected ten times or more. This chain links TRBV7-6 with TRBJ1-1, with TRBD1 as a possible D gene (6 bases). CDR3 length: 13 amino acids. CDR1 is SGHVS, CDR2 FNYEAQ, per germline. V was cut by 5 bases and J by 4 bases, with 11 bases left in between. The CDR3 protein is CASSPTGSTEAFF. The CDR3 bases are TGTGCCAGCAGCCCTACAGGGAGCACTGAAGCTTTCTTT.

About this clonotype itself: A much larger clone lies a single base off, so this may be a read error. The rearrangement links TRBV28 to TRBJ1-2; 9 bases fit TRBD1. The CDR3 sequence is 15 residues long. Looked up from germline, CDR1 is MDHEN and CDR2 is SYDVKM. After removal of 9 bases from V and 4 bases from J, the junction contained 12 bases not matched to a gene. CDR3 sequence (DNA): TGTGCCAGTGGGGGCCGGGACAGGGTGTGCTATGGCTACACCTTC. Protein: CASGGRDRVCYGYTF.

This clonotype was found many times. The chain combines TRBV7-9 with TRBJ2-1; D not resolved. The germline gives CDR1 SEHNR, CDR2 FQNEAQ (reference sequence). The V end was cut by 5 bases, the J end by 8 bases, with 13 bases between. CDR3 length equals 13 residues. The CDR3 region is CASSPGSSDEQFF. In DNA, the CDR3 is TGTGCCAGCAGCCCCGGGTCCTCCGATGAGCAGTTCTTC.

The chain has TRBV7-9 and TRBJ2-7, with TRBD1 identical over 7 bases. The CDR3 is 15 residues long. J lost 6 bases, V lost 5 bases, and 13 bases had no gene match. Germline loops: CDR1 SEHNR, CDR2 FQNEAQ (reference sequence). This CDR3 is CASSPRTGLPGEQYF. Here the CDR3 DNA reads TGTGCCAGCAGCCCAAGGACAGGACTCCCTGGCGAGCAGTACTTC.

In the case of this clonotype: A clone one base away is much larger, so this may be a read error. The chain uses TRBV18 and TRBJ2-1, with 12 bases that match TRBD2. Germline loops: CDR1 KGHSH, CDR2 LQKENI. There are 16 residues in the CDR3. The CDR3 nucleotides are TGTGCCGGCTCACCACCGATCCTAGCGGGAGGGAATGAGCAGTTCTTC. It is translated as CAGSPPILAGGNEQFF.

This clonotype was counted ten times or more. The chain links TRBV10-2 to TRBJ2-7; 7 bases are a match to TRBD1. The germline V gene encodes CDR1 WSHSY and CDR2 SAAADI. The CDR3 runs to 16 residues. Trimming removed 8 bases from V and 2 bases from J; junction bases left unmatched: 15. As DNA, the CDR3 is TGCGCCAGCCGCCTAACCCCAGGGGGTAGGCCCTACGAGCAGTACTTC. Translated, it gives CASRLTPGGRPYEQYF.

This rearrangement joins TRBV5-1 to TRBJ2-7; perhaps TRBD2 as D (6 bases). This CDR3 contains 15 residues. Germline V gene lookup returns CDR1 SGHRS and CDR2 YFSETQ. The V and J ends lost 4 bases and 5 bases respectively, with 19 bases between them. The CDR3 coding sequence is TGCGCCAGCAGCACCCGGGGGTCCCCTGCGGACGAGCAGTACTTC. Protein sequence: CASSTRGSPADEQYF.

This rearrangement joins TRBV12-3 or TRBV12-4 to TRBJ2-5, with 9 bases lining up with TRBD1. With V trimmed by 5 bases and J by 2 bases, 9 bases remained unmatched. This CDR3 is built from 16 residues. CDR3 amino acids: CASSVEGQGRQETQYF. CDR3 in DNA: TGTGCCAGCAGTGTAGAGGGACAGGGCAGGCAAGAGACCCAGTACTTC.

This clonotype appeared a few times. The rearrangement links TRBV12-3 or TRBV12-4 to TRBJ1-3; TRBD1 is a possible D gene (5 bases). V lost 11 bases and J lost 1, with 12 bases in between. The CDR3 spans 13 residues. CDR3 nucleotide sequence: TGTGCCGGGCAGAAGGGGTCTGGAAACACCATATATTTT. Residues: CAGQKGSGNTIYF.